This T cell receptor beta chain was identified in a study of glioma-infiltrating T cells. Findings and limits, study-wide: CDR3 overlap between tissue and blood was very small.

The iRepertoire nested amplicon-rescue multiplex PCR amplified TCR alpha and beta CDR3s from RNA. TCRdb used MiXCR to reprocess the multiplex PCR reads, holding one entry per CDR3 protein. Of under 200,000 distinct CDR3 sequences in the sample, around 40% are singletons; the top ten hold 4% to 6.5%. The CDR3 spans 12 amino acids, including both terminal residues. Of note for this clonotype: Its specificity is not known. Since no conserved phenylalanine or tryptophan closes the CDR3, a read error is the likely cause. It is unclear where the CDR3 begins or ends on the DNA, so no DNA is shown, and the CDR3 is as TCRdb lists it.

This chain connects TRBV12-3 or TRBV12-4 to TRBJ2-1; no DNA check was done on the table's D call, TRBD2. The TCR was taken from a human donor with low-grade glioma or glioblastoma, undergoing nonglioma brain surgery, or in good health (not recorded which). What was sequenced was glioma tissue, nonneoplastic brain tissue, or PBMCs (not recorded which). The CDR3 protein is CASRLLAGAVSM.